One T cell receptor (beta chain) is described in this entry. Its cognate antigen is unknown. This entry comes from a study of OX40 agonist ivuxolimab in advanced cancers. Across the study: The group had a mean age of about 60 years, ranged from 23 to 79, and was roughly 83% male. Study results and limitations: More expanded clones were found, on average, in CD8+ than in CD4+ T cells.

V was shortened by 3 bases and J by 2 bases, with 8 bases between the two germline ends. Germline-derived CDR1 and CDR2 are PRHDT and FYEKMQ (reference sequence). CDR3 size: 14 residues. TCRdb keeps only in-frame clones here, not all; method: immunoSEQ multiplex PCR. The data contain tens of thousands of clones, approximately 85% of them seen just once; the ten biggest clones take up less than 5%. The genes are TRBV13 and TRBJ2-4; no definite D call. The clonotype was recovered from an adult with an advanced solid tumor such as melanoma, head and neck, liver or kidney cancer. Sequencing used CD4+ or CD8+ T cells sorted from blood, obtained in a trial of the OX40 agonist ivuxolimab. CDR3 DNA: TGTGCCAGCAGCTTCGCAGTCCCCAAAAACATTCAGTACTTC. This sequence encodes CASSFAVPKNIQYF.